The 22 T cell receptor beta chains reported below all come from one sample, sequenced in a study of blood T cells in healthy people across ages. A sample-barcoded 5' primer and a J-beta primer mix were used in a second PCR of about 6 to 11 cycles. Each CDR3 protein gets one entry after TCRdb re-called the 5' RACE reads with MiXCR. The data hold roughly 1.9 million distinct CDR3 sequences, with approximately 39% observed a single time. The specimen sequenced was blood. The receptors originated from a human donor in good health.

The chain uses TRBV2 and TRBJ1-1, with D perhaps TRBD1 (6 bases). CDR3 length: 14 amino acids. The V end lost 0 bases, the J end lost 4 bases, and 9 bases lay between the germline ends. Germline V lookup: CDR1 SNHLY, CDR2 FYNNEI. Here the CDR3 reads CASSEAGRGTEAFF. The CDR3 bases are TGTGCCAGCAGTGAAGCCGGCAGGGGCACTGAAGCTTTCTTT.

In its sample, this clonotype was seen a few times. CDR3 bases: TGTGCTAGTGGTTTGGTTGGTAGCGGTTACTACGAGCAGTACTTC. This gives the protein CASGLVGSGYYEQYF. The rearrangement links TRBV12-5 to TRBJ2-7, with TRBD2 as a possible D gene (6 bases). V was shortened by 0 bases and J by 3 bases, with 12 bases between the two germline ends. From germline, CDR1 is LGHNT and CDR2 FRNRAP. This CDR3 comprises 15 residues.

The CDR3 here is CASSGTTTYEQYF. Written as DNA, the CDR3 is TGCGCCAGCAGCGGGACTACCACCTACGAGCAGTACTTC. The V gene is TRBV5-1, the J gene TRBJ2-5; 7 nucleotides line up with TRBD2. Near its end, the DNA agrees better with TRBJ2-7, so the J call may be wrong. This CDR3 has 13 residues. Germline assignment: CDR1 SGHRS and CDR2 YFSETQ.

V usage is TRBV28 and J usage is TRBJ1-2; D is possibly TRBD1 (5 bases). The V end lost 7 bases, the J end lost 7 bases, and 28 bases lay between the germline ends. Germline CDR1 is MDHEN and CDR2 is SYDVKM. This CDR3 region has 17 residues. The CDR3 region has the DNA TGTGCCAGCACGGGACGGCACCTGGAACACGAGGGTCCTGGCTACACCTTC. Amino acids: CASTGRHLEHEGPGYTF.

The CDR3 loop reads CASSVQGALRGQFF. In nucleotides, the CDR3 is TGTGCCAGCAGCGTACAGGGGGCCCTAAGAGGGCAGTTCTTC. The chain has TRBV11-2 and TRBJ2-1, with 9 bases lining up with TRBD1. CDR1 is SGHAT, CDR2 FQNNGV, per germline. The CDR3 has 14 amino acids. V was clipped by 5 bases and J by 12 bases; unmatched bases: 11. Full variable domain (missing parts from reference TRBV11-2 and TRBJ2-1): EAGVAQSPRYKIIEKRQSVAFWCNPISGHATLYWYQQILGQGPKLLIQFQNNGVVDDSQLPKDRFSAERLKGVDSTLKIQPAKLEDSAVYLCASSVQGALRGQFFGPGTRLTVL.

For this clonotype: One junction end does not reproduce the germline sequence, and a read error may be involved. J is TRBJ2-5 and V is TRBV7-9, with D unresolved. Germline CDR1 and CDR2: SEHNR and FQNEAQ (reference sequence). CDR3 length: 13 residues. CDR3 loop: CASSLPSTESQYF. The CDR3, as DNA: TGTGCCAGCAGCTTACCGAGTACGGAGAGCCAGTACTTC.

Worth noting for this clonotype: This may arise from a read error, as a much more abundant clone is one base away. The chain recombines TRBV4-3 with TRBJ2-3, with D possibly being TRBD2 (6 bases). The CDR3 covers 14 residues. Germline V gene data show CDR1 as LGHNA and CDR2 as YSLEER. The CDR3 coding sequence is TGCGCCAGCAACCAAGACGGAGGGACAGATACGCAGTATTTT. This encodes CASNQDGGTDTQYF.

The table lists this clonotype with many counts. The chain couples TRBV6-5 to TRBJ2-7; maybe TRBD1 (6 bases). Germline CDR1 is MNHEY and CDR2 is SVGAGI. There are 13 residues in the CDR3. Trimming shortened V by 8 bases and J by 2 bases, and 13 bases separated the two germline ends. CDR3 sequence (DNA): TGTGCCAGCTCTTTCAGGGGTACCTACGAGCAGTACTTC. This codes for CASSFRGTYEQYF.

This clonotype appeared once. A much larger clone differs from this one at a single base, so this may be a read error. This rearrangement joins TRBV7-2 to TRBJ2-1, with 9 positions matching TRBD2. CDR1 and CDR2 (germline): SGHTA, FQGNSA. Trimming at V came to 4 bases and at J to 10 bases, leaving 5 bases not matched to a gene. There are 13 residues in the CDR3. CDR3 in DNA: TGTGCCAGCAGCTCAGCGGGGGGAAGAGAGCAGTTCTTC. This encodes CASSSAGGREQFF.

The chain recombines TRBV12-3 or TRBV12-4 with TRBJ2-1, with TRBD2 matching 8 bases. The CDR3 length is 20 residues. J gave up 2 bases and V 8 bases, and 23 bases lay outside the gene matches. The CDR3, as DNA: TGTGCCAGCGGAGGGACTAGAGTTACAGGGAGGGGACGTACCTACAATGAGCAGTTCTTC. Protein sequence: CASGGTRVTGRGRTYNEQFF.

The sample holds many counts of this clonotype. The J gene is TRBJ2-1, the V gene TRBV20-1; TRBD1 agrees at 10 bases. V trimming: 6 bases; J trimming: 1 base; junction bases outside the gene matches: 9. This CDR3 spans 16 amino acids. Germline V CDR1 and CDR2: DFQATT, SNEGSKA (reference sequence). CDR3 protein: CSAFDRGLGSYNEQFF. In DNA form, the CDR3 reads TGCAGTGCCTTCGACAGGGGGCTGGGGTCCTACAATGAGCAGTTCTTC.

DNA for the CDR3: TGTGCCAGCAGCTTAGGCCGGGGGACGTATGGCTACACCTTC. Translating it yields CASSLGRGTYGYTF. The rearrangement uses TRBV13 and TRBJ1-2, with a weak D call TRBD1 (5 bases). Germline V lookup: CDR1 PRHDT, CDR2 FYEKMQ (reference sequence). The CDR3 has 14 amino acids. V lost 0 bases and J 5 bases, leaving 10 bases between the germline ends.

V is TRBV7-2 and J is TRBJ2-7; 10 bases match TRBD2. Germline CDR1 SGHTA, CDR2 FQGNSA. Trimming took 3 bases from V and 7 from J; bases not matched to a gene: 24. This CDR3 comprises 20 residues. CDR3 nucleotide sequence: TGTGCCAGCAGCTTTCCTATTCTAGCGGGGGCCTTTTCCTCCTACAATGAGCAGTACTTC. It specifies CASSFPILAGAFSSYNEQYF.

This clonotype was observed a handful of times. This chain uses TRBV7-3 with TRBJ2-7; the D call may be TRBD1 or TRBD2 (5 bases each). The germline V gene has CDR1 SGHTA and CDR2 FQGTGA. The CDR3 runs 15 residues. Trimming cost V 5 bases and J 0 bases, with 14 bases left between them. CDR3 DNA sequence: TGTGCCAGCAGCCCGGGACCCATTGGCTCCTACGAGCAGTACTTC. Protein sequence: CASSPGPIGSYEQYF.

The table lists this clonotype with many counts. CDR3 DNA: TGTGCCAGCAGTTTTGTAGCGGGGGCCCCGGATACGCAGTATTTT. It yields the protein CASSFVAGAPDTQYF. The chain is built from TRBV12-3 or TRBV12-4 and TRBJ2-3; TRBD2 matches 9 bases. V gave up 3 bases and J gave up 6 bases; unmatched junction bases: 7. The CDR3 spans 15 residues.

The chain uses TRBV5-1 and TRBJ1-2, with 7 bases matching TRBD1. CDR1 is SGHRS and CDR2 is YFSETQ in the germline V gene. CDR3 length: 16 residues. J was trimmed by 2 bases and V by 5 bases; bases with no gene match: 12. The CDR3 region is CASRPETGPANYGYTF. DNA for the CDR3: TGCGCCAGCAGACCAGAGACAGGGCCTGCAAACTATGGCTACACCTTC.

In this sample, this clonotype turned up a few times. The chain links TRBV7-2 to TRBJ2-3; 7 bases agree with TRBD2. In germline, CDR1 is SGHTA, CDR2 FQGNSA. The CDR3 has 16 amino acids. V lost 2 bases, J lost 0 bases, and 5 bases stayed unmatched. CDR3 sequence: CASSLLAALSTDTQYF. The CDR3 DNA reads as TGTGCCAGCAGCTTACTAGCGGCTCTCAGCACAGATACGCAGTATTTT.

The chain is built from TRBV30 and TRBJ2-7; 7 bases match TRBD1. Germline V gives CDR1 GTSNPN, CDR2 SVGIG (reference sequence). There are 15 residues in the CDR3. V lost 5 bases to trimming and J lost 0 bases; unmatched junction nucleotides: 10. The CDR3: CAWGRDSAFSYEQYF. CDR3 in DNA: TGTGCCTGGGGTCGGGACAGTGCGTTCTCCTACGAGCAGTACTTC.

A few counts support this clonotype. The genes are TRBV21-1 and TRBJ2-7; the table names TRBD1, a call not compared with the DNA. TRBV21-1 represents a pseudogene. The CDR3 sequence is 12 residues long. In DNA form, the CDR3 reads TGTGCCAGCAGCAAGAACCAGGGAGAGCAGGACTTC. Amino acid sequence: CASSKNQGEQDF.

This clonotype was seen more than once but under ten times. The V call is TRBV29-1, the J call TRBJ2-5; D not certain. V lost 5 bases and J 0 bases, leaving 7 bases between the germline ends. The CDR3 length is 12 residues. Germline V CDR1 and CDR2: SQVTM, ANQGSEA. The CDR3 loop reads CSVSNHQETQYF. Here the CDR3 DNA reads TGCAGCGTTTCCAATCACCAAGAGACCCAGTACTTC.

The chain recombines TRBV28 with TRBJ1-2, with D tentatively TRBD1 (5 bases). Per the germline V gene, CDR1 is MDHEN and CDR2 is SYDVKM. V was cut by 4 bases and J by 5 bases, with 14 bases left in between. The CDR3 sequence is 14 residues long. The CDR3 nucleotides are TGTGCCAGCAGTTCGTCGTTCCGGGGGTATGGCTACACCTTC. It encodes CASSSSFRGYGYTF.

This clonotype was counted at least ten times. The J gene is TRBJ2-1, the V gene TRBV6-2 or TRBV6-3, with TRBD1 matching 8 bases. Looked up from germline, CDR1 is MNHEY and CDR2 is SVGEGT. The trim removed 5 bases at V and 3 bases at J, leaving 6 bases unmatched. The CDR3 is 15 residues long. The CDR3 DNA is TGTGCCAGCAGTAAGGACAGGGTCTTCTACAATGAGCAGTTCTTC. This gives the protein CASSKDRVFYNEQFF.